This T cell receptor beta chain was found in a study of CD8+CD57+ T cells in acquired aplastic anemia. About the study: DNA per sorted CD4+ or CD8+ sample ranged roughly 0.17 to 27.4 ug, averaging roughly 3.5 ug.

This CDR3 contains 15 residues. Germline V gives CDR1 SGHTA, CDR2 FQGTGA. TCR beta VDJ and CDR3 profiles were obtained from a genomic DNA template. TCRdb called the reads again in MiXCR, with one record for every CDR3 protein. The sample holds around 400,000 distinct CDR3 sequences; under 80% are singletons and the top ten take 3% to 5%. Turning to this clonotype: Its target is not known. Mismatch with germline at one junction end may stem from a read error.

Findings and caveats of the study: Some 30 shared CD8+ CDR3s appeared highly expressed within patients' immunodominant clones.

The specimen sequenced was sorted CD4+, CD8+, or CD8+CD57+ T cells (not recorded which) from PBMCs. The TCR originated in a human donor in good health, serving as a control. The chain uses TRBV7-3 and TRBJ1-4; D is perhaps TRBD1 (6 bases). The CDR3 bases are TGTGCCGGCAGCCTTCACGGATCAGGGGCCGACGTACTGTTTTTT. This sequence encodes CAGSLHGSGADVLFF.